Presented here are 27 T cell receptor beta chains from one specimen sequenced in a study of identical twins. TCRdb independently ran MiXCR on the 5' RACE reads; one entry per CDR3 protein. The data show approximately 690,000 distinct CDR3 sequences, less than 7% seen once. The sequenced sample consisted of naive T cells sorted from blood. All receptors derive from a man aged 18 to 30 in good health.

This clonotype was detected many times. The gene calls are TRBV29-1 and TRBJ2-7; D is possibly TRBD1 (6 bases). V lost 7 bases, J lost 6 bases, and 13 bases lay in between. CDR1 and CDR2 (germline): SQVTM, ANQGSEA. The CDR3 is made up of 11 amino acids. The CDR3 nucleotides are TGCAGCGCCAACAGGGTAGGCGAGCAGTACTTC. Translation: CSANRVGEQYF.

The chain recombines TRBV7-6 with TRBJ2-5; a weak D match, TRBD1 (5 bases). The germline V and J ends were trimmed by 5 bases and 1 base, with 14 bases remaining between them. CDR3 length equals 15 residues. CDR1 and CDR2 from the germline V gene are SGHVS and FNYEAQ. The CDR3 loop is CASSPLTRGQETQYF. CDR3 sequence (DNA): TGTGCCAGCAGCCCGTTAACAAGGGGCCAAGAGACCCAGTACTTC.

This clonotype was recorded a few times. The chain combines TRBV14 with TRBJ1-3; possible D gene TRBD1, 5 bases. Germline V gene lookup returns CDR1 SGHDN and CDR2 FVKESK. Trimming removed 2 bases at V and 0 bases at J, with 8 bases between. This CDR3 has 15 residues. The CDR3 nucleotides read TGTGCCAGCAGCCAACAGGGCGACTCTGGAAACACCATATATTTT. Translation gives CASSQQGDSGNTIYF.

About this clonotype: The junction and the germline gene differ at one end; a read error may be behind it. The J gene is TRBJ1-1, the V gene TRBV19, with a weak D call TRBD1 (6 bases). Germline values: CDR1 LNHDA, CDR2 SQIVND (reference sequence). The CDR3 is 15 residues long. The CDR3 loop reads CASSTLTTRDTEAYF. CDR3 coding DNA: TGTGCCAGTAGTACTCTGACAACACGGGACACTGAAGCTTACTTT.

The chain links TRBV20-1 to TRBJ2-5, with TRBD2 matching 7 bases. Trimming removed 5 bases from V and 2 bases from J; junction bases left unmatched: 11. Germline loops: CDR1 DFQATT, CDR2 SNEGSKA (reference sequence). CDR3 length: 15 residues. CDR3 coding DNA: TGCAGTGCTGGAGCTCCGGGACTACAACAAGAGACCCAGTACTTC. It specifies CSAGAPGLQQETQYF.

This clonotype showed up many times. The V and J genes are TRBV12-3 or TRBV12-4 and TRBJ2-5; 8 bases are a match to TRBD2. The CDR3 spans 15 residues. The V and J ends lost 5 bases and 3 bases, in that order; junction bases with no gene match: 8. The CDR3 DNA is TGTGCCAGCAGTCGGGGAGCGGGAGAAGAAGAGACCCAGTACTTC. Its protein product is CASSRGAGEEETQYF.

There are many counts of this clonotype. The chain recombines TRBV7-2 with TRBJ2-1, with a tentative D call TRBD2 (5 bases). CDR1 SGHTA and CDR2 FQGNSA come from the germline V gene. V lost 4 bases and J lost 3, with 7 bases in between. CDR3 length equals 13 residues. CDR3 loop: CASSSRDYNEQFF. CDR3 nucleotide sequence: TGTGCCAGCAGCTCCCGGGACTACAATGAGCAGTTCTTC. Full variable domain (outside the CDR3, taken from reference TRBV7-2 and TRBJ2-1): GAGVSQSPSNKVTEKGKDVELRCDPISGHTALYWYRQSLGQGLEFLIYFQGNSAPDKSGLPSDRFSAERTGGSVSTLTIQRTQQEDSAVYLCASSSRDYNEQFFGPGTRLTVL.

This clonotype was seen at least ten times. The chain recombines TRBV7-9 with TRBJ2-1, with a possible D match to TRBD1 (5 bases). The CDR3 contains 14 residues. Germline-derived CDR1 and CDR2 are SEHNR and FQNEAQ (reference sequence). Trimming stripped 5 bases from V and 7 bases from J, with 15 bases between. The CDR3 is CASSAKARQNEQFF. The CDR3 DNA is TGTGCCAGCAGCGCCAAGGCCCGACAGAATGAGCAGTTCTTC. Full variable domain (outside the CDR3, taken from reference TRBV7-9 and TRBJ2-1): DTGVSQNPRHKITKRGQNVTFRCDPISEHNRLYWYRQTLGQGPEFLTYFQNEAQLEKSRLLSDRFSAERPKGSFSTLEIQRTEQGDSAMYLCASSAKARQNEQFFGPGTRLTVL.

This clonotype was detected only a few times. This chain connects TRBV5-1 to TRBJ2-2; D unclear. The CDR3 loop spans 15 amino acids. The V gene's germline CDR1 is SGHRS and CDR2 YFSETQ. V was trimmed by 1 base and J by 2 bases, leaving 9 bases between them. Written as DNA, the CDR3 is TGCGCCAGCAGCTTGAACAGCCCTAACACCGGGGAGCTGTTTTTT. This encodes CASSLNSPNTGELFF.

The rearrangement uses TRBV11-2 and TRBJ2-4, with 8 positions matching TRBD2. Germline CDR1 is SGHAT and CDR2 is FQNNGV. V gave up 1 base and J gave up 6 bases; unmatched junction bases: 2. CDR3 length: 14 amino acids. CDR3 coding DNA: TGTGCCAGCAGCTTAGCCCTAGCGGGAAACATTCAGTACTTC. Translated: CASSLALAGNIQYF.

This clonotype appeared many times. The CDR3 spells CASSPRDGQETQYF. The CDR3 DNA reads TGCGCCAGCAGCCCCCGGGACGGCCAAGAGACCCAGTACTTC. The genes are TRBV5-1 and TRBJ2-5, with D perhaps given as TRBD1 or TRBD2 (5 bases each). V lost 4 bases and J 1 base, leaving 11 bases between the germline ends. Germline V lookup: CDR1 SGHRS, CDR2 YFSETQ. This CDR3 comprises 14 residues.

There are a few counts of this clonotype. V usage is TRBV7-2 and J usage is TRBJ2-2; possible D gene TRBD1, 6 bases. Germline loops: CDR1 SGHTA, CDR2 FQGNSA. The CDR3 length is 14 residues. Trimming pared 4 bases from V and 4 bases from J, leaving 10 bases between. The CDR3 here is CASSWQGRTGELFF. The CDR3 DNA reads as TGTGCCAGCAGCTGGCAGGGGCGCACCGGGGAGCTGTTTTTT.

The gene calls are TRBV9 and TRBJ2-5; 7 bases are a match to TRBD2. The CDR3 extends over 15 amino acids. Germline CDR1 and CDR2: SGDLS and YYNGEE. Trimming cost V 3 bases and J 5 bases; bases outside gene matches: 10. The CDR3 region has the DNA TGTGCCAGCAGCGCCAGACCGGGGGGAGTGGAGACCCAGTACTTC. Residues: CASSARPGGVETQYF.

This clonotype was picked up many times. The chain carries TRBV12-3 or TRBV12-4 and TRBJ2-7, with 7 bases aligning to TRBD1. V dropped 3 bases and J dropped 0; count of bases not matched to a gene: 5. The CDR3 consists of 15 residues. Written as DNA, the CDR3 is TGTGCCAGCAGTTTTCGGGCAGGGGGCTCCTACGAGCAGTACTTC. Encoded protein: CASSFRAGGSYEQYF.

This clonotype has ten or more counts. The chain has TRBV5-1 and TRBJ2-5; D is undetermined. This CDR3 region has 15 residues. The germline V gene encodes CDR1 SGHRS and CDR2 YFSETQ. Trimming removed 4 bases from V and 0 bases from J, with 13 bases in between. CDR3 sequence: CASSRRRSYQETQYF. The CDR3 DNA follows: TGCGCCAGCAGCAGACGGAGATCCTACCAAGAGACCCAGTACTTC.

This clonotype was seen at least ten times. The chain has TRBV12-3 or TRBV12-4 and TRBJ2-7; 10 nucleotides match TRBD2. The V gene end was trimmed by 4 bases and the J gene end by 1 base; junction bases not matched to a gene: 1. The CDR3 loop spans 14 amino acids. As DNA, the CDR3 is TGTGCCAGCAGTTGGGGACTAGCGTCCTACGAGCAGTACTTC. This gives the protein CASSWGLASYEQYF.

This clonotype was recorded many times. The chain couples TRBV20-1 to TRBJ2-7, with a weak D call TRBD1 (6 bases). V lost 6 bases to trimming and J lost 0 bases, with 12 bases between them. The CDR3 is 13 amino acids. CDR1 and CDR2 (germline): DFQATT, SNEGSKA (reference sequence). The CDR3 protein is CSASGDTSYEQYF. CDR3 bases: TGCAGTGCAAGTGGGGACACCTCCTACGAGCAGTACTTC.

This clonotype was observed a handful of times. This sequence joins TRBV20-1 and TRBJ1-4; tentative D call: TRBD1 (5 bases). Trimming pared 0 bases from V and 0 bases from J, leaving 11 bases between. The CDR3 is made up of 16 amino acids. Germline V gene data show CDR1 as DFQATT and CDR2 as SNEGSKA (reference sequence). The CDR3 nucleotides read TGCAGTGCTAGAGATCTACAGGCCACAACTAATGAAAAACTGTTTTTT. This encodes CSARDLQATTNEKLFF.

The table lists this clonotype with many counts. An end of the junction differs from the germline gene, which may be a read error. The rearrangement uses TRBV2 and TRBJ2-3, with no clear D. Germline V gives CDR1 SNHLY, CDR2 FYNNEI. This CDR3 is 15 amino acids long. The CDR3 DNA reads as TGTGCCAGCACGACCCCCGAGTTTCCCACAGATACGCAGTACTTT. It yields the protein CASTTPEFPTDTQYF.

This clonotype was seen repeatedly, ten times or more. The chain joins TRBV5-1 to TRBJ2-1; TRBD2 matches 7 bases. The CDR3 sequence is 16 residues long. Germline V gene sequence: CDR1 SGHRS, CDR2 YFSETQ. After removal of 4 bases from V and 0 bases from J, the junction contained 7 bases not matched to a gene. CDR3 residues: CASSPWASGSYNEQFF. The DNA of the CDR3 is TGCGCCAGCAGCCCGTGGGCTAGCGGCTCCTACAATGAGCAGTTCTTC.

This chain connects TRBV28 to TRBJ2-1; 8 nucleotides match TRBD1. CDR1 MDHEN and CDR2 SYDVKM come from the germline V gene. CDR3 size: 16 residues. Trimming cost V 6 bases and J 4 bases; bases outside gene matches: 11. The CDR3 region is CASSLKIRGQYNEQFF. The CDR3 DNA sequence: TGTGCCAGCAGCCTAAAGATCAGGGGGCAGTACAATGAGCAGTTCTTC. Drawing the rest from reference TRBV28 and TRBJ2-1, the complete variable domain is DVKVTQSSRYLVKRTGEKVFLECVQDMDHENMFWYRQDPGLGLRLIYFSYDVKMKEKGDIPEGYSVSREKKERFSLILESASTNQTSMYLCASSLKIRGQYNEQFFGPGTRLTVL.

This clonotype was seen at least ten times. In nucleotides, the CDR3 is TGTGCCACCAGCAGAGAGCGGACAAAGAATGAAAAACTGTTTTTT. Protein sequence: CATSRERTKNEKLFF. The chain uses TRBV15 and TRBJ1-4; a weak D match, TRBD1 (5 bases). The V end was cut by 0 bases, the J end by 5 bases, with 10 bases between. This CDR3 has 15 amino acids. Germline CDR1 reads LNHNV; CDR2 reads YYDKDF (reference sequence).

The chain joins TRBV30 to TRBJ1-5, with 10 nucleotides matching TRBD1. The germline gives CDR1 GTSNPN, CDR2 SVGIG (reference sequence). The CDR3 is 14 amino acids. Trimming took 5 bases from V and 4 from J; bases not matched to a gene: 5. CDR3 residues: CAWAGTGVNQPQHF. As DNA, the CDR3 is TGTGCCTGGGCCGGGACAGGGGTGAATCAGCCCCAGCATTTT. Full variable domain (missing parts from reference TRBV30 and TRBJ1-5): SQTIHQWPATLVQPVGSPLSLECTVEGTSNPNLYWYRQAAGRGLQLLFYSVGIGQISSEVPQNLSASRPQDRQFILSSKKLLLSDSGFYLCAWAGTGVNQPQHFGDGTRLSIL.

This clonotype was counted at least ten times. The chain carries TRBV5-1 and TRBJ2-3; TRBD1 matches 7 bases. The CDR3 totals 17 residues. Germline lookup yields CDR1 SGHRS and CDR2 YFSETQ. Trimming cost V 4 bases and J 0 bases; bases outside gene matches: 11. In DNA, the CDR3 is TGCGCCAGCAGCCCTACGGGACAGTCCTATAGCACAGATACGCAGTATTTT. It is translated as CASSPTGQSYSTDTQYF.

This clonotype appeared many times. This chain uses TRBV19 with TRBJ2-3; TRBD2 agrees at 7 bases. V was pared by 7 bases and J by 8 bases, with 6 bases of the junction left unmatched. CDR1 LNHDA and CDR2 SQIVND come from the germline V gene (reference sequence). This CDR3 contains 12 residues. CDR3 coding DNA: TGTGCCAGTACTAAGACGGGGGGTACGCAGTATTTT. As protein: CASTKTGGTQYF.

This clonotype occurred a few times. The genes are TRBV12-3 or TRBV12-4 and TRBJ2-1; TRBD2 is a possible D gene (6 bases). Trimming stripped 4 bases from V and 8 bases from J, with 24 bases between. The CDR3 length is 17 residues. The CDR3 DNA reads as TGTGCCAGCAGTTACGAGGTATGGACGGGAGCATCGCATGAGCAGTTCTTC. It translates to CASSYEVWTGASHEQFF.

The chain couples TRBV20-1 to TRBJ2-7; 8 bases line up with TRBD2. Looked up from germline, CDR1 is DFQATT and CDR2 is SNEGSKA (reference sequence). The CDR3 runs to 15 residues. The V and J ends lost 3 bases and 0 bases, in that order; junction bases with no gene match: 7. The CDR3 spells CSARGTSGPSYEQYF. For the CDR3, the DNA is TGCAGTGCTAGGGGTACTAGCGGACCCTCCTACGAGCAGTACTTC.